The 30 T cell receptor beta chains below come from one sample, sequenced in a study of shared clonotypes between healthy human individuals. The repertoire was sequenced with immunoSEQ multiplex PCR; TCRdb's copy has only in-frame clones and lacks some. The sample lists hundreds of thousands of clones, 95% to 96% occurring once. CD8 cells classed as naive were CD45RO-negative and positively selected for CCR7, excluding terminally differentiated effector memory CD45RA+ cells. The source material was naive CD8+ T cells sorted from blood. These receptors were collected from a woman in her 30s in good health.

The DNA of the CDR3 is TGTGCCAGCAGCTCAGTCGAGAAGGCTTTCTTT. Translated, it gives CASSSVEKAFF. The chain links TRBV7-9 to TRBJ1-1; D ambiguous. V gave up 4 bases and J gave up 11 bases, with 11 bases separating them. CDR1 is SEHNR, CDR2 FQNEAQ, per germline (reference sequence). The CDR3 sequence is 11 residues long.

CDR3 residues: CASSTYLSSSYEQYF. CDR3 DNA: TGTGCCAGTAGTACCTACTTATCCAGCTCCTACGAGCAGTACTTC. The chain couples TRBV19 to TRBJ2-7; no firm D call. Trimming shortened V by 4 bases and J by 0 bases, and 13 bases separated the two germline ends. This CDR3 region has 15 residues. The germline gives CDR1 LNHDA, CDR2 SQIVND (reference sequence).

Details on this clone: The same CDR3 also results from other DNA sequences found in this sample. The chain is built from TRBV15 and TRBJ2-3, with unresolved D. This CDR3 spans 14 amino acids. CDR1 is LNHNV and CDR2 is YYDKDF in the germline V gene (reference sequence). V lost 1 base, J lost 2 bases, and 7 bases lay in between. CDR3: CATSRVGITDTQYF. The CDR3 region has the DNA TGTGCCACCAGCAGAGTAGGGATCACAGATACGCAGTATTTT.

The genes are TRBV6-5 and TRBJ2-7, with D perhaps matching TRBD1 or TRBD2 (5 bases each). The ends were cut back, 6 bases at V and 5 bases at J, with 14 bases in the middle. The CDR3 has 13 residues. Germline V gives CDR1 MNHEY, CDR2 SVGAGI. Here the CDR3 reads CASSLRDPDEQYF. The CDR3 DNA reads TGTGCCAGCAGCTTACGGGACCCCGACGAGCAGTACTTC.

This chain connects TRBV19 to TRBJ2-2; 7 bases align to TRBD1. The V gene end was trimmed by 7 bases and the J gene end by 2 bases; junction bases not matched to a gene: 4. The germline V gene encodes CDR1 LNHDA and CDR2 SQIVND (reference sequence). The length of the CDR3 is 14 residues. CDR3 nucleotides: TGTGCCAGTACCGGGACAGATAACACCGGGGAGCTGTTTTTT. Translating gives CASTGTDNTGELFF.

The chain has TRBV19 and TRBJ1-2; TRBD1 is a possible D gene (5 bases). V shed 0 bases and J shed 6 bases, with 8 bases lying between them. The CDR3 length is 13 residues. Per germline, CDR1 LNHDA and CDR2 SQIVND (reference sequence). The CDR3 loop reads CASSIEGVHGYTF. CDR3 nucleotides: TGTGCCAGTAGTATAGAGGGGGTTCATGGCTACACCTTC. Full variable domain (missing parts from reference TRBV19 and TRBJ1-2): DGGITQSPKYLFRKEGQNVTLSCEQNLNHDAMYWYRQDPGQGLRLIYYSQIVNDFQKGDIAEGYSVSREKKESFPLTVTSAQKNPTAFYLCASSIEGVHGYTFGSGTRLTVV.

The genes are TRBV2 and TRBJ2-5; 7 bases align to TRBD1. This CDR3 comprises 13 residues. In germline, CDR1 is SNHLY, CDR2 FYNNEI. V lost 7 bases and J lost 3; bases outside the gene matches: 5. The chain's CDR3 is CASIIQGKETQYF. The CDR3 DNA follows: TGTGCCAGCATCATACAGGGGAAAGAGACCCAGTACTTC. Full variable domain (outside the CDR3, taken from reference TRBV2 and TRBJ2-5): EPEVTQTPSHQVTQMGQEVILRCVPISNHLYFYWYRQILGQKVEFLVSFYNNEISEKSEIFDDQFSVERPDGSNFTLKIRSTKLEDSAMYFCASIIQGKETQYFGPGTRLLVL.

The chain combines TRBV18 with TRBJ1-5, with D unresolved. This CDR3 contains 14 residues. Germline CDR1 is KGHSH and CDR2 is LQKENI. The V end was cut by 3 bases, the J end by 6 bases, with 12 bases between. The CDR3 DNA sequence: TGTGCCAGCTCACCGGTCGGGTTTGTTCAGCCCCAGCATTTT. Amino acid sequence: CASSPVGFVQPQHF.

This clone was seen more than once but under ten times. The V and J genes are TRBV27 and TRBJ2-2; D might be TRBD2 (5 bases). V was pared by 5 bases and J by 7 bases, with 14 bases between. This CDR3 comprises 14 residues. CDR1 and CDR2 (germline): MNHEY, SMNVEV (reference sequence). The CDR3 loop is CASSPRLSGGELFF. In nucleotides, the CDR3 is TGTGCCAGCAGTCCTAGACTGAGCGGCGGGGAGCTGTTTTTT.

This CDR3 reads CASSSAARGKETQYF. The DNA of the CDR3 is TGTGCCAGCAGTTCTGCGGCGAGGGGGAAAGAGACCCAGTACTTC. The chain recombines TRBV28 with TRBJ2-5; D perhaps matches TRBD1 (6 bases). Trimming shortened V by 4 bases and J by 3 bases, and 15 bases separated the two germline ends. The germline gives CDR1 MDHEN, CDR2 SYDVKM. The CDR3 is 15 residues long.

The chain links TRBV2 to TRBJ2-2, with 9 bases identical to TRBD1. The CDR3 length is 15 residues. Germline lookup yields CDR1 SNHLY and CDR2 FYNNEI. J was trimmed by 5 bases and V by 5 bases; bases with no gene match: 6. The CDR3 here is CASSPGQGFTGELFF. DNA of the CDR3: TGTGCCAGCAGTCCGGGACAGGGTTTTACCGGGGAGCTGTTTTTT.

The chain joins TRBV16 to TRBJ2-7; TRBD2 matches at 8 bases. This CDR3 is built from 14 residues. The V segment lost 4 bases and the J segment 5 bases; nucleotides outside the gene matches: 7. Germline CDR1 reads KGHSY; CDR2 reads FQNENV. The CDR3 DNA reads TGTGCCAGCAGCCCGAAGACTAGCGCTCACGAGCAGTACTTC. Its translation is CASSPKTSAHEQYF.

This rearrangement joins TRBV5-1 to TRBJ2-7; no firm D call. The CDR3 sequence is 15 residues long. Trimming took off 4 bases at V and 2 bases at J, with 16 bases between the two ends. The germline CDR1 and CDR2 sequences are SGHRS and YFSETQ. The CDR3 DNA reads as TGCGCCAGCAGCGGCCCAACGGGTCCCACCTACGAGCAGTACTTC. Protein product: CASSGPTGPTYEQYF.

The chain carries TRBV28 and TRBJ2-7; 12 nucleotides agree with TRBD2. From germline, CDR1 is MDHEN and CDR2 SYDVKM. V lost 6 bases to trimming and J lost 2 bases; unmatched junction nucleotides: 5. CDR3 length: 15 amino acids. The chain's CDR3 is CASSTGLAGTYEQYF. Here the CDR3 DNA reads TGTGCCAGCAGCACCGGACTAGCGGGGACCTACGAGCAGTACTTC. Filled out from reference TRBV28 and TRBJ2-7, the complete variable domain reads DVKVTQSSRYLVKRTGEKVFLECVQDMDHENMFWYRQDPGLGLRLIYFSYDVKMKEKGDIPEGYSVSREKKERFSLILESASTNQTSMYLCASSTGLAGTYEQYFGPGTRLTVT.

The CDR3 protein is CASSYKNTEAFF. CDR3 bases: TGTGCCAGCAGTTACAAGAACACTGAAGCTTTCTTT. The chain employs TRBV28 and TRBJ1-1; D is unresolved. Germline V lookup: CDR1 MDHEN, CDR2 SYDVKM. The ends were cut back, 4 bases at V and 1 base at J, with 4 bases in the middle. The length of the CDR3 is 12 residues.

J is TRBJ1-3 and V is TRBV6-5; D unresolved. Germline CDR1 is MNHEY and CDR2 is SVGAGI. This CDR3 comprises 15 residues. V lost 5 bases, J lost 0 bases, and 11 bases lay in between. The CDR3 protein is CASSPAISSGNTIYF. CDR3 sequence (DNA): TGTGCCAGCAGTCCCGCGATCTCCTCTGGAAACACCATATATTTT.

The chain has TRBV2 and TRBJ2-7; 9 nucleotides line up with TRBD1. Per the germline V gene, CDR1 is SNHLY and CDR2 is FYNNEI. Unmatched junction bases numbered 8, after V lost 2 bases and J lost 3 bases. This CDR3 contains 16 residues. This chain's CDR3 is CASSETAGQGIYEQYF. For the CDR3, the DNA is TGTGCCAGCAGTGAAACAGCGGGACAGGGAATCTACGAGCAGTACTTC.

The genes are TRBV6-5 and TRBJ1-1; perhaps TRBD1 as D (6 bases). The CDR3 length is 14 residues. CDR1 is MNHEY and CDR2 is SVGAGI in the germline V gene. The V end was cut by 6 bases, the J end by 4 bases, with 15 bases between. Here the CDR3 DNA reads TGTGCCAGCAGGTACGGGGGGGCGATCACTGAAGCTTTCTTT. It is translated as CASRYGGAITEAFF.

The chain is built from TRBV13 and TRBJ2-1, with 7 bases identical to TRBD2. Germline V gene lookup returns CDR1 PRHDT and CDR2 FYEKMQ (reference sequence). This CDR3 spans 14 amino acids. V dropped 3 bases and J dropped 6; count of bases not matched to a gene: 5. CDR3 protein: CASSFGASGNEQFF. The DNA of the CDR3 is TGTGCCAGCAGCTTTGGGGCTAGCGGCAATGAGCAGTTCTTC.

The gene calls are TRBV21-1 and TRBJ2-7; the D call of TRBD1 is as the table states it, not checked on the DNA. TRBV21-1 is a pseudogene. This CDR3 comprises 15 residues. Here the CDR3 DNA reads TGTGCCAGCAGCAAAGGGGCAGGGGGCGGTTACGAGCAGTACTTC. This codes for CASSKGAGGGYEQYF.

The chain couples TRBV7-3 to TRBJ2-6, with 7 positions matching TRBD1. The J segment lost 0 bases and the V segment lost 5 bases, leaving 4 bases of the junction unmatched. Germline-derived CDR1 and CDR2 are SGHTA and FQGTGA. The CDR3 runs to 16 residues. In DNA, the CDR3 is TGTGCCAGCAGCCTACAGGGGCGCTCTGGGGCCAACGTCCTGACTTTC. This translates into CASSLQGRSGANVLTF.

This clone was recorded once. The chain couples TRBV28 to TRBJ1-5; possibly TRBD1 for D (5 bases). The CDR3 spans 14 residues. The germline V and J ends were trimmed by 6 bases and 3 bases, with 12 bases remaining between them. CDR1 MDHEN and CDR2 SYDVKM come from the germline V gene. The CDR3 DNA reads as TGTGCCAGCAGCTTCCGACAGATCAATCAGCCCCAGCATTTT. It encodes CASSFRQINQPQHF.

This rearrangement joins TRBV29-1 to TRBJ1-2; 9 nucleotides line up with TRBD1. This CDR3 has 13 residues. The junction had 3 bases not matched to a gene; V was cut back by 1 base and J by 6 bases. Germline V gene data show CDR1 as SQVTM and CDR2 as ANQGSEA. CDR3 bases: TGCAGCGTTGAAGGACAGGGGGGCCATGGCTACACCTTC. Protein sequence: CSVEGQGGHGYTF. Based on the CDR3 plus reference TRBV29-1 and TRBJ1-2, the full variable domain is SAVISQKPSRDICQRGTSLTIQCQVDSQVTMMFWYRQQPGQSLTLIATANQGSEATYESGFVIDKFPISRPNLTFSTLTVSNMSPEDSSIYLCSVEGQGGHGYTFGSGTRLTVV.

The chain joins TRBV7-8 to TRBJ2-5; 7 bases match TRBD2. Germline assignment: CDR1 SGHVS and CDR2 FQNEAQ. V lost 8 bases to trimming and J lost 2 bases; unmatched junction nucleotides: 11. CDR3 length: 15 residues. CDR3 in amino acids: CASLTGLADQETQYF. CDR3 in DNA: TGTGCCAGCCTCACGGGGCTAGCGGATCAAGAGACCCAGTACTTC.

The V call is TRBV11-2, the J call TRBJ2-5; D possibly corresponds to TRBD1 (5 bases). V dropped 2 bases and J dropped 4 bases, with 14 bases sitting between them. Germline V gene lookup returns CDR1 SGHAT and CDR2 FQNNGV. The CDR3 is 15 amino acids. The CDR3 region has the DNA TGTGCCAGCAGCTTAACCCCCGAAGGGGTAGAGACCCAGTACTTC. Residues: CASSLTPEGVETQYF.

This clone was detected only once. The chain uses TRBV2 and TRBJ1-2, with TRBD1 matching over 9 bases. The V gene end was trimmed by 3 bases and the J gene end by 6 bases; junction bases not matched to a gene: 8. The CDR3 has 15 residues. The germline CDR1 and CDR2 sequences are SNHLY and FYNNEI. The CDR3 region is CASSDSLQGADGYTF. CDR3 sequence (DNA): TGTGCCAGCAGTGATTCCTTACAGGGGGCTGATGGCTACACCTTC. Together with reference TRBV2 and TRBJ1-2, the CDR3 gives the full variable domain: EPEVTQTPSHQVTQMGQEVILRCVPISNHLYFYWYRQILGQKVEFLVSFYNNEISEKSEIFDDQFSVERPDGSNFTLKIRSTKLEDSAMYFCASSDSLQGADGYTFGSGTRLTVV.

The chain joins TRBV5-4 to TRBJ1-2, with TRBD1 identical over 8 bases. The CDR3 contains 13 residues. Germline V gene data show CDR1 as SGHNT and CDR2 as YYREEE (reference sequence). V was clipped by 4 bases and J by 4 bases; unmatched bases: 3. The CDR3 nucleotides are TGTGCCAGCAGCCGGGGGACAGGCTATGGCTACACCTTC. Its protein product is CASSRGTGYGYTF.

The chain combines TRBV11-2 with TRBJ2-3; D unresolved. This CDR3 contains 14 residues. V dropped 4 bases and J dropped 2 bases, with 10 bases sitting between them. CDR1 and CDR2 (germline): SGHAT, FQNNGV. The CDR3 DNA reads TGTGCCAGCAGCTCCGATCTCCTCACAGATACGCAGTATTTT. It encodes CASSSDLLTDTQYF.

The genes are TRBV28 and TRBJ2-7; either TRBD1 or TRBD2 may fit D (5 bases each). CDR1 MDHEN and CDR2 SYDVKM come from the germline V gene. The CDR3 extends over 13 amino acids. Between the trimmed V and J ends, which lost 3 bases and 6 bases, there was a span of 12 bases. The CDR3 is CASSFRVTSEQYF. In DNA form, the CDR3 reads TGTGCCAGCAGTTTCAGGGTCACTAGCGAGCAGTACTTC.

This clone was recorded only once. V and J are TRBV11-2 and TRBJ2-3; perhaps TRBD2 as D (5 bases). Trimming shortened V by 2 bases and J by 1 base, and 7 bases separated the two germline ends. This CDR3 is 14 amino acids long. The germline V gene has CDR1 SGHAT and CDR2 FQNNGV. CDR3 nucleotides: TGTGCCAGCAGCTTATGGGGAGGCACAGATACGCAGTATTTT. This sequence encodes CASSLWGGTDTQYF.